The 10 T cell receptor beta chains below come from one sample, sequenced in a study of blood T cells in healthy people across ages. Primed by a sample-barcoded 5' primer and a J-beta primer mix, a second PCR proceeded for about 6 to 12 cycles. TCRdb redid the calling of the 5' RACE reads with MiXCR, one entry per CDR3 protein. The sample lists about 1.7 million distinct CDR3 sequences, roughly 30% seen once, with around 7.7% in the top ten. Sequencing was done on a sample of blood. These receptors were collected from a woman aged 30 to 39 in good health.

V usage is TRBV20-1 and J usage is TRBJ2-5; no firm D call. The CDR3 is made up of 12 amino acids. The ends were cut back, 5 bases at V and 3 bases at J, with 10 bases in the middle. Germline V gives CDR1 DFQATT, CDR2 SNEGSKA (reference sequence). DNA for the CDR3: TGCAGTGCTTGTTATCTGAAAGAGACCCAGTACTTC. It specifies CSACYLKETQYF.

The rearrangement joins TRBV6-5 to TRBJ2-3; 11 bases agree with TRBD2. This CDR3 contains 13 residues. CDR1 is MNHEY and CDR2 is SVGAGI in the germline V gene. V was pared by 10 bases and J by 6 bases, with 6 bases of the junction left unmatched. The DNA for the CDR3 is TGTGCCACGAGGCTAGCGGGGGGTGATACGCAGTATTTT. As protein: CATRLAGGDTQYF.

The chain uses TRBV28 and TRBJ1-2; 12 nucleotides match TRBD1. This CDR3 is built from 16 residues. J gave up 8 bases and V 5 bases, and 12 bases lay outside the gene matches. Per the germline V gene, CDR1 is MDHEN and CDR2 is SYDVKM. In nucleotides, the CDR3 is TGTGCCAGCAGTCGCTCTCCGGGACAGGGGGCGACGGGCTACACCTTC. As protein: CASSRSPGQGATGYTF.

J is TRBJ2-7 and V is TRBV28, with no clear D. The DNA end lines up better with TRBJ2-4; the J call may be wrong. Looked up from germline, CDR1 is MDHEN and CDR2 is SYDVKM. The CDR3 is 15 residues long. The CDR3 spells CASCRDLISKNIQYF. In DNA, the CDR3 is TGTGCCAGCTGTAGGGATCTTATTTCTAAAAACATTCAGTACTTC.

The V call is TRBV7-8, the J call TRBJ2-1; 11 nucleotides agree with TRBD2. Germline V gives CDR1 SGHVS, CDR2 FQNEAQ. Germline trimming cut 7 bases from V and 7 bases from J; bases unmatched to any gene: 9. This CDR3 has 15 residues. Here the CDR3 reads CASTIAGGPSNEQFF. The CDR3 DNA reads as TGTGCCAGCACCATAGCGGGAGGGCCGAGTAATGAGCAGTTCTTC.

V is TRBV27 and J is TRBJ2-3; 7 nucleotides match TRBD1. V gave up 6 bases and J gave up 5 bases; unmatched junction bases: 2. Germline V gene lookup returns CDR1 MNHEY and CDR2 SMNVEV (reference sequence). This CDR3 region has 12 residues. This chain's CDR3 is CASRTGIDTQYF. CDR3 in DNA: TGTGCCAGCAGGACAGGGATAGATACGCAGTATTTT.

This clonotype was seen a handful of times. V and J are TRBV5-1 and TRBJ2-1; TRBD2 aligns across 8 bases. The CDR3 length is 17 residues. The V segment lost 2 bases and the J segment 3 bases; nucleotides outside the gene matches: 10. In germline, CDR1 is SGHRS, CDR2 YFSETQ. The CDR3 DNA reads as TGCGCCAGCAGCTTCATCGGAATGCGGGGGGTCTACAATGAGCAGTTCTTC. Translation: CASSFIGMRGVYNEQFF.

The rearrangement links TRBV18 to TRBJ2-3; TRBD2 agrees at 10 bases. The CDR3 is made up of 14 amino acids. J gave up 8 bases and V 2 bases, and 4 bases lay outside the gene matches. Germline-derived CDR1 and CDR2 are KGHSH and LQKENI. The CDR3, as DNA: TGTGCCAGCTCACCAGAGGCTAGCGGGAGTACGCAGTATTTT. This translates into CASSPEASGSTQYF. Based on the CDR3 plus reference TRBV18 and TRBJ2-3, the full variable domain is NAGVMQNPRHLVRRRGQEARLRCSPMKGHSHVYWYRQLPEEGLKFMVYLQKENIIDESGMPKERFSAEFPKEGPSILRIQQVVRGDSAAYFCASSPEASGSTQYFGPGTRLTVL.

This clonotype showed up just a few times. The chain recombines TRBV12-5 with TRBJ2-7; maybe TRBD1 (6 bases). Per germline, CDR1 LGHNT and CDR2 FRNRAP. Trimming removed 6 bases at V and 1 base at J, with 16 bases between. This CDR3 spans 15 amino acids. The DNA for the CDR3 is TGTGCTAGTGGCCCAAGTTTCGGACAGTCCTACGAGCAGTACTTC. It translates to CASGPSFGQSYEQYF.

The chain joins TRBV28 to TRBJ1-5; a weak D match, TRBD1 (5 bases). Germline-derived CDR1 and CDR2 are MDHEN and SYDVKM. V was clipped by 7 bases and J by 9 bases, with 16 bases between them. CDR3 length: 13 amino acids. The CDR3 loop is CASISPGPSPQHF. The CDR3 DNA sequence: TGTGCCAGCATCTCTCCGGGGCCCTCGCCCCAGCATTTT. Together with reference TRBV28 and TRBJ1-5, the CDR3 gives the full variable domain: DVKVTQSSRYLVKRTGEKVFLECVQDMDHENMFWYRQDPGLGLRLIYFSYDVKMKEKGDIPEGYSVSREKKERFSLILESASTNQTSMYLCASISPGPSPQHFGDGTRLSIL.